The text below deals with one TCR beta chain. Germline loops: CDR1 SGHNT, CDR2 YENEEA. The CDR3 has 19 residues. Trimming stripped 10 bases from V and 0 bases from J, with 28 bases between. Per the study methods: Scientists estimated how many nucleated cells there were by amplifying reference gene primers. The assay was immunoSEQ multiplex PCR, and TCRdb's table has in-frame clones only and misses some. V, J and clone size reflect that table, while D and trimming were determined from the DNA. Of about 60,000 clones in the sample, roughly 80% are singletons; the top ten hold 3% to 4.5%. The record originates from a study of blood T cell repertoires in COVID-19.

Specimen: PBMCs or T cells enriched from blood (not recorded which). V and J are TRBV11-3 and TRBJ2-1; tentatively, D is TRBD1 (5 bases). This sequence was found in a woman in her thirties or forties with acute COVID-19. CDR3 sequence (DNA): TGTGCCAACTCGACCAGAGGAACAGGTCCATCAAGCTCCTACAATGAGCAGTTCTTC. Residues: CANSTRGTGPSSSYNEQFF.